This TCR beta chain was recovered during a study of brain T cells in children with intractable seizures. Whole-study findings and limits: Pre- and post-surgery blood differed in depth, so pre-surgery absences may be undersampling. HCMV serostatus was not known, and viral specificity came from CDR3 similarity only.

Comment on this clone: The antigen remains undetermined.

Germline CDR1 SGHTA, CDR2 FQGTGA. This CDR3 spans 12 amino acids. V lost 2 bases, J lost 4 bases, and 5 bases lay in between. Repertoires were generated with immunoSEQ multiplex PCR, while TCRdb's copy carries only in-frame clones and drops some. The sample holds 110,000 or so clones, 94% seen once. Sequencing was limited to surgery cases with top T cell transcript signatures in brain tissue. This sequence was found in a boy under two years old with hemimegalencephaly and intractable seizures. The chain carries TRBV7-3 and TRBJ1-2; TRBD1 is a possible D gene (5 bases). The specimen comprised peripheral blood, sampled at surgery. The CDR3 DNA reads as TGTGCCAGCAGCTTAGACAGCTATGGCTACACCTTC. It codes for CASSLDSYGYTF.